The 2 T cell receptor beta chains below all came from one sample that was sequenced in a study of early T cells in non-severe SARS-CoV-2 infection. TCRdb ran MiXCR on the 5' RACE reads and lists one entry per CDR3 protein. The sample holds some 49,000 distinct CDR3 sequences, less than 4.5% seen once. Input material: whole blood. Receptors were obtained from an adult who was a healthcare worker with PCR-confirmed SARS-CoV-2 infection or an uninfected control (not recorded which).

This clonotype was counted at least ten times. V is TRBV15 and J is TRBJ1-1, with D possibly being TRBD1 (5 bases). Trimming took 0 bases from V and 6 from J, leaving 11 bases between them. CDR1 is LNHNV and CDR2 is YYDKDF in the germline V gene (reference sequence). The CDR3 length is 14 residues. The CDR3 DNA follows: TGTGCCACCAGCAGAGATCTTGTGGGGGCTGAAGCTTTCTTT. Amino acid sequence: CATSRDLVGAEAFF.

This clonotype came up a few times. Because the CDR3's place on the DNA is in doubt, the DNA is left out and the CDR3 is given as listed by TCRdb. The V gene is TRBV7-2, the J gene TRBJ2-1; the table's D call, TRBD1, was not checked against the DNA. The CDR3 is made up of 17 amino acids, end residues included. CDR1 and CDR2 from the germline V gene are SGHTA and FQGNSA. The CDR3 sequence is CASSSQVGGGSYNEQIF.